The 19 T cell receptor beta chains in this list originate from one sample, sequenced in a study of shared T cell receptors in the human thymus. Method: immunoSEQ multiplex PCR; TCRdb's copy keeps in-frame clones and lacks some. The sample includes 500,000 to 750,000 clones, more than 75% of them seen just once. These same records also appear under a second study, on human thymus T cells.

The sequenced material came from thymocytes. The origin of the receptors is a boy less than two years old with a congenital heart defect.

This clone has a handful of counts. The chain carries TRBV27 and TRBJ2-7; a weak D match, TRBD2 (5 bases). The V gene lost 7 bases and the J gene lost 0 bases, with 22 bases spanning the gap. The germline V gene encodes CDR1 MNHEY and CDR2 SMNVEV (reference sequence). This CDR3 contains 17 residues. CDR3: CASKKVSYRGSSYEQYF. CDR3 in DNA: TGTGCCAGCAAAAAAGTGTCGTATCGCGGGTCCTCCTACGAGCAGTACTTC.

The rearrangement joins TRBV30 to TRBJ1-2, with 8 bases identical to TRBD1. This CDR3 comprises 14 residues. V trimming: 2 bases; J trimming: 3 bases; junction bases outside the gene matches: 5. CDR1 is GTSNPN, CDR2 SVGIG, per germline (reference sequence). CDR3 DNA sequence: TGTGCCTGGAGTTCGGACAGGGAGGACTATGGCTACACCTTC. Translating it yields CAWSSDREDYGYTF.

The rearrangement uses TRBV7-6 and TRBJ1-4, with unresolved D. The V and J ends lost 5 bases and 8 bases respectively, with 9 bases between them. Germline CDR1 reads SGHVS; CDR2 reads FNYEAQ. This CDR3 is 12 amino acids long. The CDR3 protein is CASSASGEKLFF. The DNA of the CDR3 is TGTGCCAGCAGCGCCTCGGGAGAAAAACTGTTTTTT.

The gene calls are TRBV4-1 and TRBJ2-7; D gene ambiguous. Trimming removed 0 bases at V and 0 bases at J, with 6 bases between. Germline CDR1 MGHRA, CDR2 YSYEKL. This CDR3 has 14 residues. The CDR3 is CASSQEYFSYEQYF. CDR3 nucleotides: TGCGCCAGCAGCCAAGAGTATTTCTCCTACGAGCAGTACTTC.

V usage is TRBV7-3 and J usage is TRBJ2-7, with 8 bases aligning to TRBD1. J was trimmed by 1 base and V by 2 bases; bases with no gene match: 4. CDR1 is SGHTA and CDR2 is FQGTGA in the germline V gene. There are 15 residues in the CDR3. CDR3 bases: TGTGCCAGCAGCTTATTAACAGGGGGGTCCTACGAGCAGTACTTC. Its protein is CASSLLTGGSYEQYF.

This clone occurred once. The rearrangement uses TRBV4-1 and TRBJ2-3; TRBD1 agrees at 10 bases. CDR1 MGHRA and CDR2 YSYEKL come from the germline V gene. The CDR3 is made up of 20 amino acids. V lost 2 bases to trimming and J lost 0 bases; unmatched junction nucleotides: 14. CDR3 in amino acids: CASSQNSVGQGTPSTDTQYF. CDR3 coding DNA: TGCGCCAGCAGCCAAAACTCTGTGGGACAGGGGACTCCTAGCACAGATACGCAGTATTTT.

This chain links TRBV27 with TRBJ1-4; D is perhaps TRBD1 (6 bases). CDR3 length: 16 residues. V lost 5 bases, J lost 7 bases, and 20 bases lay in between. CDR1 and CDR2 (germline): MNHEY, SMNVEV (reference sequence). The CDR3 nucleotides read TGTGCCAGCAGTATAACATGGGGGCGCGGGGGTGAAAAACTGTTTTTT. Translation: CASSITWGRGGEKLFF.

This sequence joins TRBV18 and TRBJ1-1; D gene unclear. The CDR3 loop spans 14 amino acids. Germline lookup yields CDR1 KGHSH and CDR2 LQKENI. Between the trimmed V and J ends, which lost 3 bases and 2 bases, there was a span of 10 bases. CDR3 sequence reads: CASSPYGSNTEAFF. CDR3 in DNA: TGTGCCAGCTCACCGTATGGGAGTAACACTGAAGCTTTCTTT.

The chain combines TRBV18 with TRBJ2-7, with 7 positions matching TRBD2. Per the germline V gene, CDR1 is KGHSH and CDR2 is LQKENI. The CDR3 is 15 residues long. V trimming: 3 bases; J trimming: 4 bases; junction bases outside the gene matches: 9. The CDR3 protein is CASSPRTRGFYEQYF. CDR3 DNA sequence: TGTGCCAGCTCACCCCGGACTAGAGGGTTTTACGAGCAGTACTTC.

This chain links TRBV27 with TRBJ2-7; 7 bases are shared with TRBD2. V lost 8 bases and J lost 6; bases outside the gene matches: 10. Germline V gene data show CDR1 as MNHEY and CDR2 as SMNVEV (reference sequence). The CDR3 has 13 residues. CDR3 nucleotides: TGTGCCAGCTCCGGACTAGAACGATTCGAGCAGTACTTC. Protein product: CASSGLERFEQYF.

V usage is TRBV4-2 and J usage is TRBJ2-7, with 8 positions matching TRBD2. The germline CDR1 and CDR2 sequences are LGHNA and YNFKEQ. The V and J ends lost 1 base and 1 base, in that order; junction bases with no gene match: 3. This CDR3 is 15 amino acids long. The CDR3 DNA reads as TGTGCCAGCAGCCAAGCAGGGACTAGGTCCTACGAGCAGTACTTC. This sequence encodes CASSQAGTRSYEQYF.

This clone showed up just once. The chain employs TRBV4-3 and TRBJ1-2; weak D call: TRBD1 (5 bases). The CDR3 runs 16 residues. Germline CDR1 and CDR2: LGHNA and YSLEER. V dropped 3 bases and J dropped 2 bases, with 16 bases sitting between them. The CDR3, as DNA: TGCGCCAGCAGCCAGCCGCCCTCGGGGGTGAACTATGGCTACACCTTC. Its translation is CASSQPPSGVNYGYTF.

The chain couples TRBV11-2 to TRBJ2-1, with a weak D call TRBD2 (5 bases). CDR3 size: 14 residues. Trimming cost V 5 bases and J 0 bases, with 8 bases left between them. Germline CDR1 and CDR2: SGHAT and FQNNGV. This chain's CDR3 is CASSGDYSYNEQFF. CDR3 coding DNA: TGTGCCAGCAGCGGAGACTACTCCTACAATGAGCAGTTCTTC.

This chain joins TRBV9 and TRBJ2-3, with D maybe TRBD2 (6 bases). Germline V gives CDR1 SGDLS, CDR2 YYNGEE. V lost 4 bases to trimming and J lost 3 bases, with 18 bases between them. The CDR3 covers 16 residues. The CDR3 DNA reads TGTGCCAGCAGCTCCCGTCCCACGCGGGGTACAGATACGCAGTATTTT. It specifies CASSSRPTRGTDTQYF.

J is TRBJ2-7 and V is TRBV7-2; a weak D match, TRBD2 (5 bases). Trimming stripped 5 bases from V and 3 bases from J, with 14 bases between. CDR1 SGHTA and CDR2 FQGNSA come from the germline V gene. The CDR3 has 14 residues. The CDR3 reads CASSPPGGGYEQYF. The CDR3 DNA reads TGTGCCAGCAGCCCTCCTGGCGGAGGCTACGAGCAGTACTTC.

The gene calls are TRBV15 and TRBJ2-2, with D maybe TRBD1 (6 bases). CDR1 and CDR2 (germline): LNHNV, YYDKDF (reference sequence). Trimming took 5 bases from V and 3 from J, leaving 16 bases between them. The length of the CDR3 is 16 residues. CDR3 amino acids: CATSDDPPGDTGELFF. The CDR3 DNA is TGTGCCACCAGCGATGATCCCCCAGGGGACACCGGGGAGCTGTTTTTT.

The chain employs TRBV29-1 and TRBJ2-1; D not certain. Trimming shortened V by 4 bases and J by 0 bases, and 10 bases separated the two germline ends. Germline CDR1 reads SQVTM; CDR2 reads ANQGSEA. CDR3 size: 14 residues. The chain's CDR3 is CSVGKELSYNEQFF. The DNA of the CDR3 is TGCAGCGTTGGTAAGGAGCTCTCCTACAATGAGCAGTTCTTC.

This chain joins TRBV4-1 and TRBJ2-1, with a weak D call TRBD2 (7 bases). CDR3 length: 17 residues. From germline, CDR1 is MGHRA and CDR2 YSYEKL. Between the trimmed V and J ends, which lost 0 bases and 8 bases, there was a span of 20 bases. CDR3 DNA: TGCGCCAGCAGCCAAGATGCGGGGGCGCAGGCTACCGATGAGCAGTTCTTC. Its protein is CASSQDAGAQATDEQFF.

The chain carries TRBV28 and TRBJ2-6; TRBD2 matches at 13 bases. CDR1 MDHEN and CDR2 SYDVKM come from the germline V gene. Losses at the gene ends were 5 bases for V and 0 bases for J; bases not matched to a gene: 13. The CDR3 is 21 amino acids. This chain's CDR3 is CASSPRTSGRASFSGANVLTF. CDR3 sequence (DNA): TGTGCCAGCAGTCCGCGTACTAGCGGGAGGGCCTCTTTCTCTGGGGCCAACGTCCTGACTTTC.